The present entry profiles one T cell receptor (beta chain) with its context. What it binds is unknown. This entry belongs to a study of T cells after yellow fever vaccination. Overall study: It was SMART-Seq v4 Ultra Low Input that prepared the fractions with low cell numbers. Findings of the study overall: Some clonotypes were seen in both the CD4 and the CD8 compartments. These made up a small share and likely arose from convergent recombination.

The CDR3 extends over 17 amino acids. The germline V and J ends were trimmed by 3 bases and 0 bases, with 17 bases remaining between them. The V gene's germline CDR1 is MNHNY and CDR2 SVGAGI (reference sequence). Researchers made TCR cDNA using 5'RACE template switching, and this step added a universal primer site and UMIs. Using its own MiXCR run on the 5' RACE reads, TCRdb lists one record per CDR3 protein. The data show some 260,000 distinct CDR3 sequences, around 5.3% seen once. Sequenced material: CD4+ T cells sorted from PBMCs, taken on the day of the yellow fever booster vaccination. The chain joins TRBV6-6 to TRBJ1-1; maybe TRBD1 (6 bases). This TCR derives from a man younger than 30 who received the YFV17D yellow fever vaccine. The CDR3 region is CASSYGTWSLLNTEAFF. CDR3 sequence (DNA): TGTGCCAGCAGTTATGGGACATGGTCGCTGTTGAACACTGAAGCTTTCTTT.